These T cell receptor beta chains were read from a single sample in a study of CD8 T cells in Susac syndrome. MiXCR, run by TCRdb on the immunoSEQ multiplex PCR reads, gives a single entry per CDR3 protein. The sample records around 70,000 distinct CDR3 sequences, 85% to 95% being singletons. Sequencing was done on a sample of CD8+ T cells from PBMCs. All receptors derive from a human donor with multiple sclerosis. CDR3s include the opening cysteine and the closing phenylalanine or tryptophan. Fields, in order: V gene, J gene, CDR3 protein.

>TRBV20-1|TRBJ2-5
CSARGVGGLLETQYF
>TRBV7-9|TRBJ1-1
CASSLGSPSNTEAFF
>TRBV13|TRBJ2-7
CASSLVRDYLDYEQYF
>TRBV7-2|TRBJ2-7
CASSSTGTEQYF
>TRBV9|TRBJ2-7
CASSVGSGGRVEQYF
>TRBV19|TRBJ1-5
CASSIGRFSNQPQHF
>TRBV10-3|TRBJ1-5
CAISDGGSNQPQHF
>TRBV13|TRBJ2-5
CASSTVRQGQETQYF
>TRBV7-8|TRBJ2-3
CASSHLGALDTQYF
>TRBV9|TRBJ2-7
CASSVDEERTYEQYF
>TRBV2|TRBJ1-2
CASSDAGGDGYTF
>TRBV27|TRBJ2-2
CASSPLRGAGELFF
>TRBV15|TRBJ2-5
CATSKREAGAYQETQYF
>TRBV9|TRBJ1-1
CASSVDPGAAMNTEAFF
>TRBV7-8|TRBJ2-7
CASSVGQGASEQYF
>TRBV20-1|TRBJ2-7
CSARETPGTSGSYEQYF
>TRBV27|TRBJ2-1
CASSLSPGAYNEQFF
>TRBV5-1|TRBJ1-1
CASSLAEGGWMGPRTFF
>TRBV20-1|TRBJ1-2
CSARGPQSGYGYTF
>TRBV13|TRBJ2-1
CASSFRARLGNEQFF
>TRBV28|TRBJ2-7
CASGGTGNEQYF
>TRBV20-1|TRBJ2-7
CSAGFVREDYEQYF
>TRBV5-1|TRBJ2-3
CASSLMGQGSADTQYF
>TRBV15|TRBJ2-6
CATSRQENGPGSGANVLTF
>TRBV5-6|TRBJ2-7
CASSLEYMGEQYF
>TRBV24-1|TRBJ2-1
CATSVREDLYNEQFF
>TRBV4-1|TRBJ1-4
CASSQLAEEKLFF
>TRBV7-2|TRBJ2-5
CASSLVSTGEETQYF
>TRBV20-1|TRBJ2-3
CSARDTGMGYTQYF
>TRBV30|TRBJ1-2
CAWIPKGYYGYTF
>TRBV5-6|TRBJ2-1
CASSRGYNEQFF
>TRBV7-9|TRBJ2-1
CASSPEGGLARIEQFF
>TRBV29-1|TRBJ2-2
CSVVDGELFF
>TRBV4-3|TRBJ2-6
CASSQVIYGVSSGANVLTF
>TRBV6-5|TRBJ1-2
CASSYAQNYGYTF
>TRBV28|TRBJ2-7
CASRSAGTGGEQYF
>TRBV27|TRBJ1-2
CASSSQGIGYTF
>TRBV28|TRBJ1-5
CASSSRHNQPQHF
>TRBV3-1|TRBJ2-7
CASSQDLGVGEQYF
>TRBV19|TRBJ2-3
CATKLPSTGVNTDTQYF
>TRBV6-5|TRBJ2-7
CASSYGLAGSYEQYF
>TRBV27|TRBJ1-1
CASTFLGSTEAFF
>TRBV28|TRBJ2-1
CASSLPGLGLSDEQFF
>TRBV20-1|TRBJ2-1
CSALTGANNEQFF
>TRBV10-3|TRBJ2-5
CAIRGQGETQYF
>TRBV27|TRBJ1-2
CASRYPGGPYGYTF
>TRBV3-1|TRBJ2-7
CASSQTTRAYEQYF
>TRBV7-9|TRBJ1-1
CASSPMDTEAFF
>TRBV27|TRBJ2-4
CASSLAGFGGNIQYF
>TRBV29-1|TRBJ2-7
CSVRLNSYEQYF
>TRBV15|TRBJ1-2
CATSRERTGNYGYTF
>TRBV28|TRBJ2-5
CASSLSTVRETQYF
>TRBV12-3/TRBV12-4|TRBJ1-5
CASSLDRSNQPQHF
>TRBV18|TRBJ2-3
CASSPPDKPSTDTQYF
>TRBV12-3/TRBV12-4|TRBJ1-1
CASSFGQTNTEAFF
>TRBV23-1|TRBJ2-5
CASSQGTSGRGQETQYF
>TRBV6-6|TRBJ1-2
CASSKGQGDVYYGYTF